The 16 T cell receptor beta chains given below trace back to one sample, sequenced in a study of cytomegalovirus exposure and HLA in healthy donors (dated by TCRdb to 2016 to 2017). The method behind the library was the immunoSEQ multiplex PCR assay. A mixture of 60 forward primers for TCR Vbeta segments and 13 reverse primers for TCR Jbeta segments was used in the multiplex PCR. Sourced from immuneACCESS, this table was stored by TCRdb with only in-frame sequences that have V and J called. A share of the clones is absent; for the studies checked, an unresolved V gene accounts for under half, and the remainder has no known explanation. Present in this sample are 100,000 to 150,000 clones, over 70% of which were seen just once. Together, the top ten hold roughly 1.5% of the sample. The sequenced sample was PBMCs. The receptors here all came from a woman aged 18-29 years in good health and CMV-seronegative.

The genes are TRBV7-6 and TRBJ2-1, with D unclear. The germline CDR1 and CDR2 sequences are SGHVS and FNYEAQ. The length of the CDR3 is 14 residues. Trimming removed 1 base from V and 4 bases from J, with 8 bases in between. CDR3 nucleotides: TGTGCCAGCAGCTTAGAATCTACTTACAATGAGCAGTTCTTC. Protein: CASSLESTYNEQFF.

V is TRBV5-1 and J is TRBJ1-1; 12 positions match TRBD1. The CDR3 is made up of 15 amino acids. V lost 1 base to trimming and J lost 6 bases; unmatched junction nucleotides: 4. CDR1 and CDR2 (germline): SGHRS, YFSETQ. The DNA for the CDR3 is TGCGCCAGCAGCTTGAAGGGACAGGGGGCGTCTGAAGCTTTCTTT. Amino acids: CASSLKGQGASEAFF.

The rearrangement uses TRBV6-5 and TRBJ2-7, with D unresolved. This CDR3 region has 15 residues. Germline loops: CDR1 MNHEY, CDR2 SVGAGI. V lost 0 bases to trimming and J lost 5 bases, with 14 bases between them. CDR3: CASSYSRPGVHEQYF. DNA for the CDR3: TGTGCCAGCAGTTACTCGAGACCAGGCGTTCACGAGCAGTACTTC.

This CDR3 reads CASSPGTSGDNEQFF. CDR3 sequence (DNA): TGTGCCAGCTCACCGGGGACTAGCGGTGACAATGAGCAGTTCTTC. The V gene is TRBV18, the J gene TRBJ2-1, with 11 positions matching TRBD2. Germline lookup yields CDR1 KGHSH and CDR2 LQKENI. V trimming: 3 bases; J trimming: 5 bases; junction bases outside the gene matches: 3. This CDR3 region has 15 residues.

The rearrangement uses TRBV7-9 and TRBJ1-1, with TRBD1 matching 7 bases. V was clipped by 3 bases and J by 0 bases; unmatched bases: 7. Germline V CDR1 and CDR2: SEHNR, FQNEAQ (reference sequence). The CDR3 totals 16 residues. This chain's CDR3 is CASSFGGGLLNTEAFF. For the CDR3, the DNA is TGTGCCAGCAGCTTTGGAGGGGGCCTACTGAACACTGAAGCTTTCTTT.

This chain joins TRBV11-2 and TRBJ1-5; D ambiguous. The CDR3 has 15 amino acids. Germline loops: CDR1 SGHAT, CDR2 FQNNGV. V was cut by 3 bases and J by 5 bases, with 14 bases left in between. The CDR3 nucleotides are TGTGCCAGCAGCTTGACCCCCAATGAGGATCAGCCCCAGCATTTT. Protein: CASSLTPNEDQPQHF.

This clone has only one observation. The V call is TRBV5-1, the J call TRBJ1-1, with D unresolved. Germline V lookup: CDR1 SGHRS, CDR2 YFSETQ. V shed 4 bases and J shed 0 bases, with 7 bases lying between them. The CDR3 sequence is 13 residues long. CDR3 DNA: TGCGCCAGCAGCGGAGGATTGAACACTGAAGCTTTCTTT. Translation gives CASSGGLNTEAFF.

This chain connects TRBV6-5 to TRBJ1-3; no definite D call. The CDR3 spans 15 residues. CDR1 is MNHEY, CDR2 SVGAGI, per germline. V lost 5 bases and J 0 bases, leaving 11 bases between the germline ends. This chain's CDR3 is CASSPDGNSGNTIYF. CDR3 sequence (DNA): TGTGCCAGCAGTCCCGACGGGAACTCTGGAAACACCATATATTTT.

The genes are TRBV6-1 and TRBJ1-2; maybe TRBD1 (6 bases). This CDR3 comprises 12 residues. Between the trimmed V and J ends, which lost 9 bases and 8 bases, there was a span of 16 bases. The germline CDR1 and CDR2 sequences are MNHNS and SASEGT. CDR3 DNA: TGTGCCAGAGCCGTACAGGGTGGAGGCTACACCTTC. This codes for CARAVQGGGYTF.

J is TRBJ1-3 and V is TRBV6-5, with D tentatively TRBD1 (6 bases). Deletions cut 5 bases from V and 3 bases from J, with 11 bases between. The CDR3 runs 14 residues. The germline gives CDR1 MNHEY, CDR2 SVGAGI. The CDR3 loop is CASSHRTDGNTIYF. The CDR3 DNA reads TGTGCCAGCAGTCACCGGACAGATGGAAACACCATATATTTT.

The chain has TRBV28 and TRBJ2-7, with D possibly being TRBD2 (5 bases). CDR1 and CDR2 from the germline V gene are MDHEN and SYDVKM. The V end lost 11 bases, the J end lost 6 bases, and 20 bases lay between the germline ends. The CDR3 sequence is 13 residues long. CDR3 sequence reads: CAAQVRGDGEQYF. The CDR3 region has the DNA TGTGCCGCCCAGGTTCGGGGAGACGGCGAGCAGTACTTC.

The rearrangement links TRBV5-4 to TRBJ1-2, with D unclear. CDR1 is SGHNT and CDR2 is YYREEE in the germline V gene (reference sequence). V shed 3 bases and J shed 4 bases, with 28 bases lying between them. The CDR3 is 19 amino acids. CDR3 coding DNA: TGTGCCAGCAGCTCCCCGGGGAACGAGGTCAAAATTCATAGCTATGGCTACACCTTC. Protein product: CASSSPGNEVKIHSYGYTF.

Regarding this clone: The sample contains more than one DNA sequence encoding this CDR3. The chain joins TRBV5-1 to TRBJ2-6; tentatively, D is TRBD1 (5 bases). Trimming removed 1 base from V and 1 base from J, with 6 bases in between. The germline CDR1 and CDR2 sequences are SGHRS and YFSETQ. There are 15 residues in the CDR3. CDR3 DNA: TGCGCCAGCAGCTTGCAGGGTTCTGGGGCCAACGTCCTGACTTTC. Translating gives CASSLQGSGANVLTF.

V is TRBV30 and J is TRBJ2-7; TRBD1 matches at 9 bases. Germline V gene data show CDR1 as GTSNPN and CDR2 as SVGIG (reference sequence). The CDR3 runs 11 residues. The trim removed 1 base at V and 13 bases at J, leaving 5 bases unmatched. The CDR3 is CAWSAGGQGYF. The CDR3 region has the DNA TGTGCCTGGAGTGCCGGGGGACAGGGTTACTTC.

CDR3 residues: CASTQTAGETQYF. In DNA, the CDR3 is TGTGCCAGCACCCAGACCGCGGGGGAGACCCAGTACTTC. The chain links TRBV28 to TRBJ2-5, with a possible D match to TRBD2 (6 bases). The V and J ends lost 7 bases and 5 bases respectively, with 14 bases between them. Germline V gives CDR1 MDHEN, CDR2 SYDVKM. The CDR3 is 13 amino acids.

The V and J genes are TRBV11-2 and TRBJ2-7, with D possibly being TRBD1 (6 bases). The CDR3 is made up of 14 amino acids. Per germline, CDR1 SGHAT and CDR2 FQNNGV. V shed 0 bases and J shed 4 bases, with 10 bases lying between them. CDR3 region: CASSLDAGQYEQYF. For the CDR3, the DNA is TGTGCCAGCAGCTTAGACGCAGGACAGTACGAGCAGTACTTC.